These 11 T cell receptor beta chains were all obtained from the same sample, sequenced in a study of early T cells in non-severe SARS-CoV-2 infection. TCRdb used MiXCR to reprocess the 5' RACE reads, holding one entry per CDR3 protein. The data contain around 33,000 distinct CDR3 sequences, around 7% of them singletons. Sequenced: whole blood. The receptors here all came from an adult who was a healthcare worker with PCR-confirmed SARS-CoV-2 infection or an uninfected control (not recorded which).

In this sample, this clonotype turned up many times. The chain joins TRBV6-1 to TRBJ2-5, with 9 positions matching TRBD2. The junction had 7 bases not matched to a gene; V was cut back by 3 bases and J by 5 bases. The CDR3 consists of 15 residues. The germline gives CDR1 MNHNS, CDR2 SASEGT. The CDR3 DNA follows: TGTGCCAGCAGTGATATAGCGGGAGCGGGGGAGACCCAGTACTTC. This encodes CASSDIAGAGETQYF.

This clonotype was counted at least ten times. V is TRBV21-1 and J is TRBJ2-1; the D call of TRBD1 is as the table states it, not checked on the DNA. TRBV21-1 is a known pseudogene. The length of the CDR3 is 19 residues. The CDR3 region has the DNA TGTGCCAGCAGCAAAGGAACGAAACGGACAGGCAGCTCCTACAATGAGCAGTTCTTC. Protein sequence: CASSKGTKRTGSSYNEQFF.

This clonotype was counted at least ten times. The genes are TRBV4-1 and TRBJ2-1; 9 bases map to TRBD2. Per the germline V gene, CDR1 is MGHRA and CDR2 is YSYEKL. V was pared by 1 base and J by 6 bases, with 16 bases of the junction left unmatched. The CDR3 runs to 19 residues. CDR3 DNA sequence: TGCGCCAGCAGCCAAGGATTCCTGGCGGGAGGGCCCGTAGGCAATGAGCAGTTCTTC. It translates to CASSQGFLAGGPVGNEQFF.

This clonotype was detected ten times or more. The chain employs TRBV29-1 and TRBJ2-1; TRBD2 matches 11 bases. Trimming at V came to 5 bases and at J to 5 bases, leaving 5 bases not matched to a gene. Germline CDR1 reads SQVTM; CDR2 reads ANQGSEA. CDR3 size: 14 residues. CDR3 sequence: CSVTLAGGHNEQFF. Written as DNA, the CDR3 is TGCAGCGTTACCCTAGCGGGAGGCCACAATGAGCAGTTCTTC.

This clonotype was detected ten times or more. CDR3 loop: CSAREKGRSSYEQYF. The CDR3 region has the DNA TGCAGTGCTAGAGAGAAGGGACGGAGCTCCTACGAGCAGTACTTC. V is TRBV20-1 and J is TRBJ2-7, with D perhaps being TRBD1 or TRBD2 (5 bases each). The CDR3 has 15 amino acids. Trimming stripped 0 bases from V and 0 bases from J, with 12 bases between. Germline V lookup: CDR1 DFQATT, CDR2 SNEGSKA (reference sequence).

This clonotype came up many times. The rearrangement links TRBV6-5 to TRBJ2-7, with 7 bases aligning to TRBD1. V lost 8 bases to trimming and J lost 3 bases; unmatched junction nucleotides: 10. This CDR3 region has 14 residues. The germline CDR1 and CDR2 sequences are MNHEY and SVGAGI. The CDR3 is CASVGPGQIYEQYF. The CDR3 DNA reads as TGTGCCAGCGTTGGGCCGGGACAGATCTACGAGCAGTACTTC.

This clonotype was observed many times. CDR3 sequence: CASSQMGQGAREQYF. Written as DNA, the CDR3 is TGTGCCAGCAGCCAAATGGGACAGGGGGCGCGCGAGCAGTACTTC. The V call is TRBV3-1, the J call TRBJ2-7; 12 bases agree with TRBD1. The V and J ends lost 2 bases and 6 bases, in that order; junction bases with no gene match: 5. Germline CDR1 is LGHDT and CDR2 is YNNKEL (reference sequence). The CDR3 extends over 15 amino acids.

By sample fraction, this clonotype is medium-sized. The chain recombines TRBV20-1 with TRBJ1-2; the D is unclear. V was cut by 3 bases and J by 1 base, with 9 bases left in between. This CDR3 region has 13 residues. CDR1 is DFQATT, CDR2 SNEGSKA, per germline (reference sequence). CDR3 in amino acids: CSASPGINYGYTF. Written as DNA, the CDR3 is TGCAGTGCTAGCCCCGGGATTAACTATGGCTACACCTTC.

The CDR3: CASSDGRDYGYTF. DNA of the CDR3: TGTGCCAGCTCGGATGGACGAGACTATGGCTACACCTTC. This chain uses TRBV18 with TRBJ1-2, with D unclear. Germline V CDR1 and CDR2: KGHSH, LQKENI. V was clipped by 6 bases and J by 3 bases, with 11 bases between them. The CDR3 has 13 amino acids. The full variable domain, rest sourced from reference TRBV18 and TRBJ1-2, is NAGVMQNPRHLVRRRGQEARLRCSPMKGHSHVYWYRQLPEEGLKFMVYLQKENIIDESGMPKERFSAEFPKEGPSILRIQQVVRGDSAAYFCASSDGRDYGYTFGSGTRLTVV.

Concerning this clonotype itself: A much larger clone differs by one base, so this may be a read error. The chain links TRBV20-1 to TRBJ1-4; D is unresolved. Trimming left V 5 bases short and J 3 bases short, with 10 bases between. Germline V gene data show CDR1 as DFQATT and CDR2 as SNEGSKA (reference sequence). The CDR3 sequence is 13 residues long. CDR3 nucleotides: TGCAGTGCTGAGCGGGTAGCTAATGAAAAACTGTTTTTT. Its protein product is CSAERVANEKLFF.

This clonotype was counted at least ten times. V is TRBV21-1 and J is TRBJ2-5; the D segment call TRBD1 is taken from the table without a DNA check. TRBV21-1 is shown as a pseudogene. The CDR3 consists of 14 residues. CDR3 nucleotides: TGTGCCAGCACCCGAAATTGGGGGCAAGAGACCCAGTACTTC. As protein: CASTRNWGQETQYF.